Each of the 14 T cell receptor beta chains below was sequenced from the same sample in a study of OX40 agonist ivuxolimab in advanced cancers. Repertoires were generated with immunoSEQ multiplex PCR, while TCRdb's copy carries only in-frame clones and drops some. The profile covers roughly 60,000 clones, with around 84% appearing a single time and 3% taken by the ten largest. The sample consisted of CD4+ or CD8+ T cells sorted from blood, taken in a trial of the OX40 agonist ivuxolimab. These receptors were collected from an adult with an advanced solid tumor such as melanoma, head and neck, liver or kidney cancer.

The chain employs TRBV30 and TRBJ1-4; 9 positions agree with TRBD1. This CDR3 spans 14 amino acids. V shed 3 bases and J 5 bases; nucleotides not matched to a gene: 4. Germline CDR1 GTSNPN, CDR2 SVGIG (reference sequence). In DNA, the CDR3 is TGTGCCTGGAGCGCAACAGGGGGCAATGAAAAACTGTTTTTT. Its protein is CAWSATGGNEKLFF.

The V and J genes are TRBV7-3 and TRBJ2-5; the D gene is possibly TRBD2 (6 bases). The J call may not be correct, given that the DNA end is closer to TRBJ2-7. Germline values: CDR1 SGHTA, CDR2 FQGTGA. The CDR3 is 16 amino acids. This chain's CDR3 is CASSNGGIRNSYEQYF. As DNA, the CDR3 is TGTGCCAGCAGCAATGGGGGGATTCGGAATTCCTACGAGCAGTACTTC.

The count of this clone is one. The V gene is TRBV7-2, the J gene TRBJ2-2, with D hard to call. Trimming took 3 bases from V and 4 from J, leaving 15 bases between them. Germline V gene data show CDR1 as SGHTA and CDR2 as FQGNSA. The length of the CDR3 is 16 residues. This CDR3 reads CASSLRGSPGTGELFF. In DNA, the CDR3 is TGTGCCAGCAGCTTGCGAGGTTCCCCGGGCACCGGGGAGCTGTTTTTT.

The chain is built from TRBV4-1 and TRBJ1-5; no firm D call. The germline V and J ends were trimmed by 1 base and 6 bases, with 10 bases remaining between them. Germline V gene lookup returns CDR1 MGHRA and CDR2 YSYEKL. This CDR3 is built from 14 residues. The CDR3 nucleotides are TGCGCCAGCAGCCAAGCGCGGGCCGGTCAGCCCCAGCATTTT. Amino acid sequence: CASSQARAGQPQHF.

This clone was found once. The chain's CDR3 is CASSSYRDRGQGTEAFF. The CDR3 DNA reads as TGTGCCAGCAGCTCGTACCGGGACAGGGGGCAAGGCACTGAAGCTTTCTTT. The chain combines TRBV7-2 with TRBJ1-1; TRBD1 agrees at 12 bases. The CDR3 is 17 residues long. J gave up 4 bases and V 4 bases, and 10 bases lay outside the gene matches. Looked up from germline, CDR1 is SGHTA and CDR2 is FQGNSA.

The sample holds a few counts of this clone. This chain connects TRBV30 to TRBJ1-1; no firm D call. The CDR3 consists of 12 residues. The V gene lost 0 bases and the J gene lost 8 bases, with 10 bases spanning the gap. Germline CDR1 GTSNPN, CDR2 SVGIG (reference sequence). CDR3 amino acids: CAWSVGPGEAFF. CDR3 in DNA: TGTGCCTGGAGTGTCGGCCCGGGCGAAGCTTTCTTT.

V and J are TRBV30 and TRBJ2-5; D is uncertain. The CDR3 has 12 amino acids. From germline, CDR1 is GTSNPN and CDR2 SVGIG (reference sequence). V lost 3 bases and J lost 5, with 10 bases in between. The CDR3 spells CAWSPASETQYF. The CDR3 nucleotides read TGTGCCTGGAGCCCAGCGAGCGAGACCCAGTACTTC.

V is TRBV7-9 and J is TRBJ2-1, with TRBD1 matching 7 bases. The CDR3 runs 15 residues. Germline V CDR1 and CDR2: SEHNR, FQNEAQ (reference sequence). V was pared by 3 bases and J by 5 bases, with 7 bases of the junction left unmatched. The CDR3 region has the DNA TGTGCCAGCAGCTTGAACAGGGGTTCGGACAATGAGCAGTTCTTC. It encodes CASSLNRGSDNEQFF.

This chain links TRBV7-9 with TRBJ1-4; D not resolved. The CDR3 is 12 residues long. V was shortened by 2 bases and J by 7 bases, with 5 bases between the two germline ends. Per germline, CDR1 SEHNR and CDR2 FQNEAQ (reference sequence). The CDR3 loop is CASSLFSEKLFF. In DNA, the CDR3 is TGTGCCAGCAGCTTATTTAGTGAAAAACTGTTTTTT.

This sequence joins TRBV6-6 and TRBJ1-1; D may be TRBD1 (6 bases). The CDR3 runs to 14 residues. Germline V gene sequence: CDR1 MNHNY, CDR2 SVGAGI (reference sequence). Trimming removed 5 bases from V and 5 bases from J, with 15 bases in between. The CDR3 DNA reads TGTGCCAGCAGTCCCTACAGGGTAGAAACTGAAGCTTTCTTT. Translation: CASSPYRVETEAFF.

The chain combines TRBV9 with TRBJ1-1, with D uncertain. V was trimmed by 4 bases and J by 3 bases, leaving 10 bases between them. CDR1 and CDR2 (germline): SGDLS, YYNGEE. The length of the CDR3 is 13 residues. CDR3 sequence (DNA): TGTGCCAGCAGCTTCGGGCCTGACACTGAAGCTTTCTTT. Residues: CASSFGPDTEAFF.

The chain joins TRBV5-1 to TRBJ1-1, with 9 bases fitting TRBD1. CDR3 length: 15 residues. The V gene end was trimmed by 4 bases and the J gene end by 0 bases; junction bases not matched to a gene: 4. CDR1 and CDR2 from the germline V gene are SGHRS and YFSETQ. In nucleotides, the CDR3 is TGCGCCAGCAGCGCCGGACAGGGGCTGAACACTGAAGCTTTCTTT. Protein: CASSAGQGLNTEAFF.

The chain links TRBV19 to TRBJ2-1, with 12 nucleotides matching TRBD2. The CDR3 is 15 amino acids. V dropped 3 bases and J dropped 9; count of bases not matched to a gene: 6. The germline gives CDR1 LNHDA, CDR2 SQIVND (reference sequence). The CDR3: CASSMASGGAGEQFF. The CDR3 DNA reads as TGTGCCAGTAGTATGGCTAGCGGGGGGGCTGGTGAGCAGTTCTTC. Filled out from reference TRBV19 and TRBJ2-1, the complete variable domain reads DGGITQSPKYLFRKEGQNVTLSCEQNLNHDAMYWYRQDPGQGLRLIYYSQIVNDFQKGDIAEGYSVSREKKESFPLTVTSAQKNPTAFYLCASSMASGGAGEQFFGPGTRLTVL.

The chain links TRBV12-5 to TRBJ2-1; 13 bases are a match to TRBD2. The CDR3 spans 16 residues. With 6 bases clipped from V and 7 bases from J, the junction kept 9 bases outside the gene matches. Germline CDR1 and CDR2: LGHNT and FRNRAP. CDR3 nucleotide sequence: TGTGCTAGTGGCACTGGACTAGCGGGAGTCCTAAATGAGCAGTTCTTC. Its translation: CASGTGLAGVLNEQFF.